This entry concerns a single T cell receptor beta chain. Its antigen remains unknown. Samples with a second dose at about 4 or about 12 weeks were pooled together. The germline V gene has CDR1 SGHDT and CDR2 YYEEEE. The V and J ends lost 0 bases and 3 bases, in that order; junction bases with no gene match: 5. The CDR3 has 16 residues. Some clones are missing from TCRdb's copy, which holds only in-frame ones; the method was immunoSEQ multiplex PCR. The table records around 130,000 clones, 89% of them present only once. This entry belongs to a study of T cell responses to AZD1222 COVID-19 vaccine. Broader study findings: Only 6 or 7 individuals given AZD1222 were seropositive at baseline. Mostly white British, mostly female donors; authors suggested clonal diversity may be underestimated.

The starting material was peripheral blood, obtained 28 days after the second AZD1222 dose. The chain joins TRBV5-6 to TRBJ2-2; 7 bases align to TRBD2. The clonotype was recovered from an adult who received the AZD1222 COVID-19 vaccine. CDR3 DNA: TGTGCCAGCAGCTTGGAAGCTAGCGGATACACCGGGGAGCTGTTTTTT. It specifies CASSLEASGYTGELFF.